This T cell receptor (beta chain) was captured by sequencing in a study of blood T cell repertoires in COVID-19. TCRdb's table, derived via immunoSEQ multiplex PCR, lists solely in-frame clones and lacks some. Among 88,000 or so clones listed, less than 90% were seen once. Only a few counts were recorded for this clone. Trimming took off 3 bases at V and 7 bases at J, with 13 bases between the two ends. Germline values: CDR1 KGHSH, CDR2 LQKENI. CDR3 size: 14 residues. Sequencing used peripheral blood. The receptor comes from a man in his 60s with acute or convalescent COVID-19. The rearrangement uses TRBV18 and TRBJ1-5; D remains ambiguous. CDR3 in amino acids: CASSPEGSGQPQHF. The CDR3 DNA is TGTGCCAGCTCACCGGAGGGAAGTGGGCAGCCCCAGCATTTT.